The 21 T cell receptor beta chains reported below all come from one sample, sequenced in a study of CD8+CD57+ T cells in acquired aplastic anemia. Both TCR beta VDJ combination and CDR3 sequence profiling were carried out. Genomic DNA was the template for this profiling. TCRdb processed the reads anew with MiXCR; each CDR3 protein has one entry. The sample contains approximately 180,000 distinct CDR3 sequences, around 48% of which appear only once. The patients chosen for sequencing had shown expansion of CD8+CD57+ cells (detected by flow cytometry). Sequencing was performed on sorted CD4+, CD8+, or CD8+CD57+ T cells (not recorded which) from PBMCs. The receptors come from a human donor with aplastic anemia.

V and J are TRBV15 and TRBJ2-3; D not resolved. Trimming removed 4 bases at V and 0 bases at J, with 11 bases between. Germline CDR1 and CDR2: LNHNV and YYDKDF (reference sequence). The CDR3 spans 15 residues. CDR3 DNA sequence: TGTGCCACCAGCATTGACTGGAAAAGCACAGATACGCAGTATTTT. Translated, it gives CATSIDWKSTDTQYF.

This clonotype was detected ten times or more. V gene TRBV7-9 combines with J gene TRBJ2-1, with TRBD2 matching 7 bases. The trim removed 3 bases at V and 2 bases at J, leaving 1 base unmatched. The CDR3 covers 14 residues. The germline gives CDR1 SEHNR, CDR2 FQNEAQ (reference sequence). CDR3 protein: CASSFRGAYNEQFF. CDR3 nucleotides: TGTGCCAGCAGCTTCCGGGGGGCCTACAATGAGCAGTTCTTC.

A few counts support this clonotype. The rearrangement links TRBV10-3 to TRBJ1-1; D is unclear. Germline V CDR1 and CDR2: ENHRY, SYGVKD. The CDR3 runs to 14 residues. Between the trimmed V and J ends, which lost 6 bases and 1 base, there was a span of 12 bases. CDR3 bases: TGTGCCATCAGGGAAGTGGTTACGAACACTGAAGCTTTCTTT. Its translation is CAIREVVTNTEAFF.

The chain joins TRBV12-5 to TRBJ1-1, with 8 nucleotides matching TRBD1. The V gene's germline CDR1 is LGHNT and CDR2 FRNRAP. Losses at the gene ends were 3 bases for V and 6 bases for J; bases not matched to a gene: 9. The CDR3 runs to 15 residues. CDR3: CASGLPTGVNSEAFF. CDR3 DNA: TGTGCTAGTGGTTTACCGACAGGGGTTAACTCTGAAGCTTTCTTT.

On this clonotype itself: The CDR3 does not end in the conserved phenylalanine or tryptophan, so this is likely a read error. The chain is built from TRBV6-1 and TRBJ1-3, with D maybe TRBD1 (5 bases). V shed 5 bases and J shed 1 base, with 9 bases lying between them. The CDR3 consists of 14 residues. The germline CDR1 and CDR2 sequences are MNHNS and SASEGT. CDR3 in DNA: TGTGCCAGCAGTCGACAGATTTCTGGAAACACCATATATCTT. Its translation is CASSRQISGNTIYL.

This clonotype was counted between two and nine times. This chain joins TRBV29-1 and TRBJ2-1; D is possibly TRBD1 or TRBD2 (6 bases each). The germline CDR1 and CDR2 sequences are SQVTM and ANQGSEA. V dropped 3 bases and J dropped 6 bases, with 15 bases sitting between them. The CDR3 contains 14 residues. In nucleotides, the CDR3 is TGCAGCGTTGAGGGGACAAGGGGGGTCAATGAGCAGTTCTTC. This encodes CSVEGTRGVNEQFF.

This clonotype was detected a few times. The gene calls are TRBV10-1 and TRBJ2-7; no reliable D call. V gave up 7 bases and J gave up 3 bases, with 4 bases separating them. The CDR3 loop spans 10 amino acids. Per germline, CDR1 WNHNN and CDR2 SYGVQD (reference sequence). The CDR3 spells CASTNYEQYF. The CDR3 nucleotides read TGCGCCAGCACCAACTACGAGCAGTACTTC.

This clonotype was picked up many times. The chain combines TRBV5-4 with TRBJ2-7; 9 bases match TRBD1. The length of the CDR3 is 13 residues. Germline V gene lookup returns CDR1 SGHNT and CDR2 YYREEE (reference sequence). V shed 7 bases, J shed 4 bases, and the junction held 6 bases outside the gene matches. The DNA of the CDR3 is TGTGCCAGCCAAACAGGGGGCAAATACGAGCAGTACTTC. Protein product: CASQTGGKYEQYF.

The chain carries TRBV20-1 and TRBJ1-3; no clear D gene. The germline V and J ends were trimmed by 1 base and 2 bases, with 6 bases remaining between them. This CDR3 is 13 amino acids long. Looked up from germline, CDR1 is DFQATT and CDR2 is SNEGSKA (reference sequence). The CDR3 DNA reads as TGCAGTGCTAGAGGAGACGCTGGAAACACCATATATTTT. Translation gives CSARGDAGNTIYF.

V usage is TRBV5-1 and J usage is TRBJ2-5; 7 nucleotides agree with TRBD1. This CDR3 has 14 residues. Germline V lookup: CDR1 SGHRS, CDR2 YFSETQ. The trim removed 0 bases at V and 4 bases at J, leaving 3 bases unmatched. The CDR3 reads CASSLEGAGETQYF. The CDR3 DNA is TGCGCCAGCAGCTTGGAGGGGGCGGGAGAGACCCAGTACTTC.

The chain has TRBV11-2 and TRBJ2-7; 9 nucleotides line up with TRBD1. The CDR3 extends over 14 amino acids. Trimming at V came to 4 bases and at J to 3 bases, leaving 4 bases not matched to a gene. Germline assignment: CDR1 SGHAT and CDR2 FQNNGV. The CDR3 DNA reads as TGTGCCAGCAGCTCCCGGGACAGGGACTACGAGCAGTACTTC. It translates to CASSSRDRDYEQYF.

The chain links TRBV20-1 to TRBJ1-2; unclear D gene. CDR1 and CDR2 (germline): DFQATT, SNEGSKA (reference sequence). The CDR3 is 10 amino acids. Between the trimmed V and J ends, which lost 5 bases and 9 bases, there was a span of 10 bases. The chain's CDR3 is CSADGLSYTF. The CDR3 nucleotides are TGCAGTGCTGACGGACTCAGCTACACCTTC.

In its sample, this clonotype was seen a few times. The chain carries TRBV28 and TRBJ2-2, with D unresolved. Germline assignment: CDR1 MDHEN and CDR2 SYDVKM. The V end lost 5 bases, the J end lost 1 base, and 11 bases lay between the germline ends. CDR3 length: 15 residues. The CDR3 here is CASSGWTENTGELFF. CDR3 DNA sequence: TGTGCCAGCAGTGGGTGGACGGAGAACACCGGGGAGCTGTTTTTT.

This clonotype was detected ten times or more. V gene TRBV5-1 combines with J gene TRBJ1-6; 8 bases align to TRBD1. This CDR3 contains 15 residues. Germline CDR1 SGHRS, CDR2 YFSETQ. V dropped 5 bases and J dropped 15; count of bases not matched to a gene: 16. Here the CDR3 reads CASRSTQTGQGRLHF. The CDR3 nucleotides read TGCGCCAGCAGATCGACCCAAACAGGACAGGGTCGCCTCCACTTT.

This clonotype showed up many times. The V and J genes are TRBV24-1 and TRBJ2-3; D possibly corresponds to TRBD1 (6 bases). In germline, CDR1 is KGHDR, CDR2 SFDVKD. CDR3 length equals 13 residues. Between the trimmed V and J ends, which lost 5 bases and 3 bases, there was a span of 8 bases. This CDR3 reads CATSGQGTDTQYF. CDR3 sequence (DNA): TGTGCCACCAGTGGGCAGGGGACAGATACGCAGTATTTT.

J is TRBJ2-2 and V is TRBV24-1; D perhaps matches TRBD1 (5 bases). The length of the CDR3 is 15 residues. Trimming removed 4 bases at V and 5 bases at J, with 13 bases between. The germline V gene encodes CDR1 KGHDR and CDR2 SFDVKD. CDR3: CATSDRTRVTGELFF. The CDR3 DNA sequence: TGTGCCACCAGTGACCGGACAAGGGTTACCGGGGAGCTGTTTTTT.

This clonotype was observed a few times. The rearrangement joins TRBV19 to TRBJ2-7; D unresolved. V gave up 8 bases and J gave up 0 bases, with 2 bases separating them. The CDR3 runs 10 residues. The germline V gene encodes CDR1 LNHDA and CDR2 SQIVND (reference sequence). This CDR3 is CASGSYEQYF. The CDR3 DNA reads as TGTGCCAGTGGCTCCTACGAGCAGTACTTC.

This clonotype appeared a few times. The chain is built from TRBV3-1 and TRBJ1-5; 10 nucleotides match TRBD1. From germline, CDR1 is LGHDT and CDR2 YNNKEL (reference sequence). Losses at the gene ends were 6 bases for V and 6 bases for J; bases not matched to a gene: 5. This CDR3 comprises 14 residues. As DNA, the CDR3 is TGTGCCAGCAGGGACAGGGGGTCGGGTCAGCCCCAGCATTTT. Protein sequence: CASRDRGSGQPQHF.

In this sample, this clonotype turned up once. This chain uses TRBV20-1 with TRBJ2-3, with 9 nucleotides matching TRBD2. The CDR3 contains 15 residues. In germline, CDR1 is DFQATT, CDR2 SNEGSKA (reference sequence). Germline trimming cut 2 bases from V and 1 base from J; bases unmatched to any gene: 4. CDR3 DNA: TGCAGTGCTAGAAAGCGGGAGGATGGCACAGATACGCAGTATTTT. Translated: CSARKREDGTDTQYF.

Notes on this clonotype: A junction end diverges from the germline sequence, so it may reflect a read error. The J gene is TRBJ2-2, the V gene TRBV20-1; either TRBD1 or TRBD2 may supply D (6 bases each). The CDR3 has 14 residues. Germline CDR1 is DFQATT and CDR2 is SNEGSKA (reference sequence). The CDR3 loop reads CSASSGGVTGELLF. In nucleotides, the CDR3 is TGCAGTGCATCATCCGGGGGCGTCACCGGGGAGCTGCTTTTT.

This rearrangement joins TRBV6-5 to TRBJ2-3; possibly TRBD1 for D (6 bases). The CDR3 length is 16 residues. Germline assignment: CDR1 MNHEY and CDR2 SVGAGI. The V end lost 4 bases, the J end lost 0 bases, and 14 bases lay between the germline ends. CDR3 region: CASSSPTGSSTDTQYF. The CDR3 region has the DNA TGTGCCAGCAGTTCTCCTACAGGGTCTAGCACAGATACGCAGTATTTT.